This T cell receptor (beta chain) derives from a study of blood T cells in healthy people across ages. A second 7 to 11 cycle PCR used barcoded and J-beta primers. Each CDR3 protein is one row after TCRdb ran MiXCR on the 5' RACE reads. The sample carries about 570,000 distinct CDR3 sequences, 25% to 30% recorded once. Each donor supplied approximately 10 milliliters of peripheral blood. Total RNA extracted from each sample amounted to at least 6 micrograms. Germline-derived CDR1 and CDR2 are SGDLS and YYNGEE. The junction had 10 bases not matched to a gene; V was cut back by 4 bases and J by 8 bases. The CDR3 consists of 15 residues.

The clonotype was recovered from a woman in her sixties or seventies in good health. The chain joins TRBV9 to TRBJ2-1; 9 nucleotides align to TRBD1. Material for sequencing was blood. In nucleotides, the CDR3 is TGTGCCAGCAGCCCAACCGGGACAGGGTATCATGAGCAGTTCTTC. This gives the protein CASSPTGTGYHEQFF.